The T cell receptor (beta chain) under discussion was sequenced for a study of cytomegalovirus exposure and HLA in healthy donors. Of note for this clone: The antigen remains undetermined. A read error may account for a junction end that differs from germline.

Donors came from a validation cohort of over a hundred subjects, distinct from the first 666-subject cohort. Profiled with immunoSEQ multiplex PCR; TCRdb holds only in-frame clones, not every one. This sample yields about 200,000 clones, of which around 90% are seen a single time; 1.5% to 2.5% belongs to the top ten. Whole-study findings and limits: Per published reports, the classifier diagnosed cytomegalovirus status with high specificity and sensitivity. Most TCR sequences were uncommon, yet certain public TCRs appeared in many donors. The listing of roughly 160 TCR beta chains classed them as cytomegalovirus-associated.

CDR1 and CDR2 from the germline V gene are LNHDA and SQIVND (reference sequence). The CDR3 is 10 residues long. The sequenced material came from PBMCs. This sequence originates from a woman in her late teens or twenties in good health and CMV-seropositive. The chain recombines TRBV19 with TRBJ2-4, with a tentative D call TRBD1 (6 bases). The CDR3 coding sequence is TGCGACAGGGCCAAAAACATTCAGTACTTC. It is translated as CDRAKNIQYF.